This T cell receptor beta chain was observed in a study of T cell responses to AZD1222 COVID-19 vaccine. Germline V lookup: CDR1 LGHDT, CDR2 YNNKEL (reference sequence). The J segment lost 10 bases and the V segment lost 0 bases, leaving 11 bases of the junction unmatched. The CDR3 sequence is 15 residues long. Profiled with immunoSEQ multiplex PCR; TCRdb holds only in-frame clones, not every one. The sample lists about 160,000 clones, 80% to 90% seen once, with 6.9% in the top ten. General study results and limits: Nearly half of spike-specific TCRs reportedly target variant regions that are unmutated in the B.1.351 and B.1.1.7 variants. Clonal diversity may have been underestimated, and the donors were mostly white British, with more females than males.

The table lists this clone with a few counts. No antigen is known for it. Source: peripheral blood, taken on day 0 of AZD1222 vaccination. This clonotype was obtained from an adult in good health. V and J are TRBV3-1 (or the pseudogene TRBV3-2) and TRBJ1-1; TRBD1 matches 7 bases. In DNA form, the CDR3 reads TGTGCCAGCAGCCAAGACTTCCAGGGGGTTCTAGGAGCTTTCTTT. Encoded protein: CASSQDFQGVLGAFF.